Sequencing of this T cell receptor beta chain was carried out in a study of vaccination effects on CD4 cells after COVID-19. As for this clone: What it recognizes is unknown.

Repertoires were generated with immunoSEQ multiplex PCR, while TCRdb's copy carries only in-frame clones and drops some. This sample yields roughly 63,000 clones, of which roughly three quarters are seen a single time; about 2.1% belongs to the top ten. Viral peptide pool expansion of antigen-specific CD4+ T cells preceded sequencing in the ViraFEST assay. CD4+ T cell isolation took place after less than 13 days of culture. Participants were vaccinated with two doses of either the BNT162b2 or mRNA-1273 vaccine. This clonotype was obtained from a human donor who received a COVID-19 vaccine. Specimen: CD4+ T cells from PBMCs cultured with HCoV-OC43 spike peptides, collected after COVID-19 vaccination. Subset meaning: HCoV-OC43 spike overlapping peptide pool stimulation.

CDR3 sequence (DNA): TGCAGTGCCGTAGTCCCCCCTGAGCAGTTCTTC. Protein: CSAVVPPEQFF. The chain carries TRBV20-1 and TRBJ2-1; no clear D. Trimming removed 6 bases from V and 9 bases from J, with 12 bases in between. This CDR3 contains 11 residues. Germline V lookup: CDR1 DFQATT, CDR2 SNEGSKA (reference sequence).